This TCR beta chain was documented in a study of patients and donors after allogeneic stem cell transplantation. V dropped 8 bases and J dropped 2 bases, with 11 bases sitting between them. The CDR3 sequence is 13 residues long. Germline-derived CDR1 and CDR2 are SNHLY and FYNNEI. This clonotype was counted only a few times. TCRdb called the RT-PCR reads again in MiXCR, with one record for every CDR3 protein. The sample shows approximately 200,000 distinct CDR3 sequences, less than 15% of them seen only once. The source material was blood, either unsorted or a sorted T cell fraction (not recorded which). J is TRBJ2-3 and V is TRBV2; D unresolved. The TCR originated in a human donor who was either an allogeneic HSCT recipient or a stem cell or donor lymphocyte infusion donor (not recorded which). It is not recorded whose cells these are; they may come from a transplant donor. Here the CDR3 reads CASCGDFTDTQYF. The CDR3 DNA reads TGTGCCAGCTGCGGCGACTTCACAGATACGCAGTATTTT.